This entry describes one T cell receptor beta chain. Method: immunoSEQ multiplex PCR; TCRdb's copy keeps in-frame clones and lacks some. The data contain around 1.5 million clones, 95% to 99% of them singletons. The source of the sample is a study of shared clonotypes between healthy human individuals. After removal of 7 bases from V and 2 bases from J, the junction contained 16 bases not matched to a gene. CDR3 length equals 18 residues. Germline lookup yields CDR1 MDHEN and CDR2 SYDVKM. The chain combines TRBV28 with TRBJ2-7; 11 nucleotides agree with TRBD2. The material sequenced was naive CD4+ T cells sorted from blood. The subset is: CD45RA+ positively selected. The source of this sequence is a young man in good health. Here the CDR3 reads CASTSPQGTSGFTYEQYF. In nucleotides, the CDR3 is TGTGCCAGCACCTCCCCCCAGGGGACTAGCGGATTCACCTACGAGCAGTACTTC.